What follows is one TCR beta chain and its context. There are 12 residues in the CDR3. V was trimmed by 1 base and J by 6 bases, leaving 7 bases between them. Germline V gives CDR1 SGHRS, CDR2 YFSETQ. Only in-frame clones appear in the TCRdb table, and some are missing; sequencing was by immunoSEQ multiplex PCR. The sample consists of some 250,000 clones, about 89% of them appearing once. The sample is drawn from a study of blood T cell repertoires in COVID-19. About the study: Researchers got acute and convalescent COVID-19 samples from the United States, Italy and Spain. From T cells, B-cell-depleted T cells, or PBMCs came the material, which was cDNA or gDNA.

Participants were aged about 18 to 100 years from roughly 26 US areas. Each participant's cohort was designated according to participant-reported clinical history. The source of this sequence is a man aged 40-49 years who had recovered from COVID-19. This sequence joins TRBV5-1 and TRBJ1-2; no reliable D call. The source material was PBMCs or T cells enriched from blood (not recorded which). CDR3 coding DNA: TGCGCCAGCAGCTTGACGCGGGATGGCTACACCTTC. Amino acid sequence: CASSLTRDGYTF.